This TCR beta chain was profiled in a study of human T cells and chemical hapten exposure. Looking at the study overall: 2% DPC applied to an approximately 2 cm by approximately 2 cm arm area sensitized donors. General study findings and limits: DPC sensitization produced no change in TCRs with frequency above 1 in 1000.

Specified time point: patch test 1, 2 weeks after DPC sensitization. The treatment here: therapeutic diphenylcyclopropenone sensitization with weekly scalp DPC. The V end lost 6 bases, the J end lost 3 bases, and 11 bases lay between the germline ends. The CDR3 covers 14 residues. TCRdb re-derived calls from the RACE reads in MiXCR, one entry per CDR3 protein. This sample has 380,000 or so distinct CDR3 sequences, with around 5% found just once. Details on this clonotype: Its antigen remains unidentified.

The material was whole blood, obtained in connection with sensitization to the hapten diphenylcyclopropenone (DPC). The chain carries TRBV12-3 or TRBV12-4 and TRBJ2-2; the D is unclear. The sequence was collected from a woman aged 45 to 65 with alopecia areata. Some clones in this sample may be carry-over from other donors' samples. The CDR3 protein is CASRVRDYTGELFF. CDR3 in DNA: TGTGCCAGCAGAGTAAGAGATTACACCGGGGAGCTGTTTTTT.